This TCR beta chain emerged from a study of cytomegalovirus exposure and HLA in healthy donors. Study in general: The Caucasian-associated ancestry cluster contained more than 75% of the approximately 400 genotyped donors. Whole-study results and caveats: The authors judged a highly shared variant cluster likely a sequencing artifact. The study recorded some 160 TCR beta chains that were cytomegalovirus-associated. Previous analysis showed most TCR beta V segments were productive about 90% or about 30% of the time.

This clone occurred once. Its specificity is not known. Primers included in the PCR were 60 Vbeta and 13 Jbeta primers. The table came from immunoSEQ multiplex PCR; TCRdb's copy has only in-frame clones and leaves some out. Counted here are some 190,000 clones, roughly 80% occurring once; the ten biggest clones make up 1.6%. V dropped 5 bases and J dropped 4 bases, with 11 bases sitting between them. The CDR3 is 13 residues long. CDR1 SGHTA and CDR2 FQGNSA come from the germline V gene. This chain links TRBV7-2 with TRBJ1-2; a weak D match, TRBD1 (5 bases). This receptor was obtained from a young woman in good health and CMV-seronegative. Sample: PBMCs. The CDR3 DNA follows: TGTGCCAGCAGCCCGAACAGGTTCTATGGCTACACCTTC. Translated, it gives CASSPNRFYGYTF.